Listed below are T cell receptor beta chains from one sample, sequenced in a study of blood T cell repertoires in COVID-19. Method: immunoSEQ multiplex PCR; TCRdb's copy keeps in-frame clones and lacks some. The data contain some 340,000 clones, roughly 80% of them singletons. Material for sequencing was PBMCs or T cells enriched from blood (not recorded which). The receptor source for this set is a woman between 50 and 59 years old who had recovered from COVID-19. Each CDR3 is given with its conserved first and last residue. Fields, in order: CDR3 DNA, CDR3 protein, clone size, V gene, J gene, D gene, CDR3 length. D genes are given only for firm matches. A clone size is listed for some rows: how often the clone was seen (once, few, many), or a class if it is expanded.

TGTGCCAGCAGCGTCGAGACCGGGGAGCTGTTTTTT,CASSVETGELFF,once,TRBV9,TRBJ2-2,.,12
TGTGCCAGCAGCTTGCTAAGGGACTTTTGGGCGGATACGCAGTATTTT,CASSLLRDFWADTQYF,.,TRBV7-9,TRBJ2-3,.,16
TGTGCCAGCAGTTTAGTTCGTACTGAAGCTTTCTTT,CASSLVRTEAFF,.,TRBV28,TRBJ1-1,.,12
TGTGCCAGCAGTGACGGGGACAGGGGTTTTGGGCAGCCCCAGCATTTT,CASSDGDRGFGQPQHF,.,TRBV6-2/TRBV6-3,TRBJ1-5,TRBD1,16
TGCAGCGTAGGACAGGGGGGCTACGAGCAGTACTTC,CSVGQGGYEQYF,few,TRBV29-1,TRBJ2-7,TRBD1,12
TGTGCCAGCAGCCTCCCAGGGACAGTTGACACTGAAGCTTTCTTT,CASSLPGTVDTEAFF,.,TRBV21-1,TRBJ1-1,.,15
TGTGCCAGCAGCTCGGACAGGGGAAATTCACCCCTCCACTTT,CASSSDRGNSPLHF,.,TRBV7-8,TRBJ1-6,TRBD1,14
TGCGCCAGCAGATTCGGAAGGGGGAAGGCTTCCGACGAGCAGTACTTC,CASRFGRGKASDEQYF,.,TRBV5-1,TRBJ2-7,.,16
TGTGCCAGCAGGGGGGCAGGGCACACCGGGGAGCTGTTTTTT,CASRGAGHTGELFF,.,TRBV11-2,TRBJ2-2,.,14
TGTGCCAGCAGTAACAGGGGAGGAAATGAAAAACTGTTTTTT,CASSNRGGNEKLFF,.,TRBV6-5,TRBJ1-4,TRBD1,14
TGTGCCAGTACGCAGGGGCTGTCTGGATTAGTGGCCTATGGCTACACCTTC,CASTQGLSGLVAYGYTF,.,TRBV19,TRBJ1-2,.,17
TGTGCCAGCAGCGTGGACAGGGTATCGGATGGCTACACCTTC,CASSVDRVSDGYTF,.,TRBV7-9,TRBJ1-2,TRBD1,14
TGTGCAAGTCGCTTAGCGCGTCTTGCTACTAGCGGGGGGAACACCGGGGAGCTGTTTTTT,CASRLARLATSGGNTGELFF,.,TRBV12-2,TRBJ2-2,.,20
TGTGCCAGCAGTTATAGGGCGGGAGGTTTCAATGAGCAGTTCTTC,CASSYRAGGFNEQFF,.,TRBV6-5,TRBJ2-1,TRBD2,15
TGTGCCAGCAGTCGGGACACCTTTACGGGGCAGTACTTC,CASSRDTFTGQYF,.,TRBV7-3,TRBJ2-7,.,13
TGCGCCAGCAGCCAAGATTCTAGCGGGGGGAGGTACGAGCAGTACTTC,CASSQDSSGGRYEQYF,.,TRBV4-3,TRBJ2-7,TRBD2,16
TGTGCCAGCAGCTTACGGTATGGGCTGCTTGGCTACACCTTC,CASSLRYGLLGYTF,.,TRBV5-8,TRBJ1-2,.,14
TGTGCCAGCAGCGACCAACGGGGGGCCTCCCCACTCGAGCAGTACTTC,CASSDQRGASPLEQYF,.,TRBV9,TRBJ2-7,.,16
TGTGCCAGCAGTATACAGGGTTTCAGAGAAAAACTGTTTTTT,CASSIQGFREKLFF,.,TRBV27,TRBJ1-4,.,14
TGTGCCAGCACCTCGAAAACAGTAAAGCAGTTCTTC,CASTSKTVKQFF,.,TRBV11-3,TRBJ2-1,.,12
TGTGCCAGCAGCCGACGAGGGGGTCAGCCCCAGCATTTT,CASSRRGGQPQHF,.,TRBV12-3/TRBV12-4,TRBJ1-5,.,13
TGCGCCAGCAGCTTATCGACACAGAACTATGGCTACACCTTC,CASSLSTQNYGYTF,.,TRBV5-1,TRBJ1-2,.,14
TGTGCCAGCAGTTTAGGTGTATGGCGGGAGGGCCTGAAAGAGACCCAGTACTTC,CASSLGVWREGLKETQYF,.,TRBV27,TRBJ2-5,TRBD2,18
TGTGCCAGCTCACCCAATGCAGACAGGGGCTATGGCTACACCTTC,CASSPNADRGYGYTF,.,TRBV18,TRBJ1-2,TRBD1,15
TGCGCCAGCAGCCCCGGTGGGCCTAATGAAAAACTGTTTTTT,CASSPGGPNEKLFF,few,TRBV5-1,TRBJ1-4,.,14
TGTGCCAGTAGTATAAGTTCCGCTACCGAGACCCAGTACTTC,CASSISSATETQYF,.,TRBV19,TRBJ2-5,.,14
TGTGCCAGCAGTTTTTCGACTGGTGGCTACACCTTC,CASSFSTGGYTF,.,TRBV12-3/TRBV12-4,TRBJ1-2,.,12
TGTGCCAGCAGCTTAGATGGGGGCGCGGGTGGCTACACCTTC,CASSLDGGAGGYTF,few,TRBV7-8,TRBJ1-2,.,14
TGTGCCAGCAGCTTGGGACAGGTAGGGAACACTGAAGCTTTCTTT,CASSLGQVGNTEAFF,.,TRBV11-3,TRBJ1-1,TRBD1,15
TGCGCCAGCAGTTGGACAGCCTTTAATGAAAAACTGTTTTTT,CASSWTAFNEKLFF,few,TRBV5-1,TRBJ1-4,.,14
TGCAGTGCAGCGGGAGAGACCCAGTACTTC,CSAAGETQYF,.,TRBV20-1,TRBJ2-5,.,10
TGTGCCAGCACCCTACGGGGGGCCCCGGGGACTGAAGCTTTCTTT,CASTLRGAPGTEAFF,.,TRBV7-9,TRBJ1-1,.,15
TGTGCCTGGAGTGTACCTGGGCTTATATCCAACACCATATATTTT,CAWSVPGLISNTIYF,.,TRBV30,TRBJ1-3,.,15
TGCGCCAGCAGCCCCATACTGGACAGGGGCCTCACAGATACGCAGTATTTT,CASSPILDRGLTDTQYF,.,TRBV5-1,TRBJ2-3,TRBD1,17
TGTGCCAGCAGCCCGTCCGGGACAGGGCGCTATGGCTACACCTTC,CASSPSGTGRYGYTF,.,TRBV4-2,TRBJ1-2,TRBD1,15
TGTGCCAGCAGCAGCTGGCAGGGGATTAACTATGGCTACACCTTC,CASSSWQGINYGYTF,few,TRBV9,TRBJ1-2,.,15
TGTGCCAGCAGCCAAGATCAGGGGGGACTAGCGCGGGGGGATACGCAGTATTTT,CASSQDQGGLARGDTQYF,.,TRBV4-2,TRBJ2-3,TRBD2,18
TGTGCCAGCAGCCAAAGACAGAATAATTCACCCCTCCACTTT,CASSQRQNNSPLHF,once,TRBV3-1/TRBV3-2,TRBJ1-6,.,14
TGTGCCAGCAGCCGGACACAAACTAACTATGGCTACACCTTC,CASSRTQTNYGYTF,.,TRBV7-2,TRBJ1-2,.,14
TGTGCCAGCACGGGACAGGGGGGGAGAGGGAACACTGAAGCTTTCTTT,CASTGQGGRGNTEAFF,once,TRBV2,TRBJ1-1,TRBD1,16
TGTGCCACCGTCGGACAGGATGGTAATGAGCAGTTCTTC,CATVGQDGNEQFF,.,TRBV6-5,TRBJ2-1,TRBD1,13
TGTGCCAGTAGTCTGATAATGACAGGGGGCAGCGAGCAGTACTTC,CASSLIMTGGSEQYF,once,TRBV19,TRBJ2-7,TRBD1,15
TGTGCCAGCAGCCCGACTGCTCCCCAAGAGACCCAGTACTTC,CASSPTAPQETQYF,.,TRBV28,TRBJ2-5,.,14
TGTGCCACCATGGAGAGACCTTACAATGAGCAGTTCTTC,CATMERPYNEQFF,.,TRBV15,TRBJ2-1,.,13
TGTGCCAGCAGACCACAGGGGTGGGGAGAGACCCAGTACTTC,CASRPQGWGETQYF,.,TRBV28,TRBJ2-5,TRBD1,14
TGTGCCAGCTCACCACCGGTAGGGGGCGGGGAAGAGACCCAGTACTTC,CASSPPVGGGEETQYF,.,TRBV18,TRBJ2-5,.,16
TGCGCCAGCAGCCAGGATCACGGGAGAGTGGAGACCCAGTACTTC,CASSQDHGRVETQYF,.,TRBV4-3,TRBJ2-5,.,15
TGTGCCACCAGCAGAGCCAGTTGGGGGCTCGGCAATCAGCCCCAGCATTTT,CATSRASWGLGNQPQHF,.,TRBV15,TRBJ1-5,.,17